These T cell receptor beta chains were read from a single sample in a study of OX40 agonist ivuxolimab in advanced cancers. Here immunoSEQ multiplex PCR was the method, and the copy in TCRdb shows in-frame clones only, minus some. Of about 33,000 clones listed, approximately 79% are singletons. Sequencing was performed on CD4+ or CD8+ T cells sorted from blood, taken in a trial of the OX40 agonist ivuxolimab. The receptors stem from an adult with an advanced solid tumor such as melanoma, head and neck, liver or kidney cancer. Both conserved end residues are part of each CDR3. Fields, in order: J gene, clone size, V gene, D gene, CDR3 protein, CDR3 DNA. A D gene is named only where the DNA matches it firmly. Part of the rows lack a size; the others show once, few, many or a class for expanded clones.

TRBJ1-1 | - | TRBV6-1 | - | CASSYLNTEAFF | TGTGCCAGCAGTTATCTGAACACTGAAGCTTTCTTT
TRBJ2-5 | - | TRBV10-1 | - | CASSESTTGGAETQYF | TGCGCCAGCAGTGAGTCGACTACAGGGGGGGCAGAGACCCAGTACTTC
TRBJ1-2 | - | TRBV10-1 | - | CASSARISNYGYTF | TGCGCCAGCAGTGCTCGCATTTCTAACTATGGCTACACCTTC
TRBJ1-4 | - | TRBV6-5 | - | CASSAGFGDEKLFF | TGTGCCAGCAGTGCAGGGTTCGGGGATGAAAAACTGTTTTTT
TRBJ2-5 | - | TRBV11-3 | - | CASSLGGGTQYF | TGTGCCAGCAGCTTAGGTGGGGGGACCCAGTACTTC
TRBJ2-1 | once | TRBV28 | TRBD2 | CASSLKTSGADEQFF | TGTGCCAGCAGTTTAAAGACTAGCGGGGCTGATGAGCAGTTCTTC
TRBJ2-5 | - | TRBV5-1 | - | CASSLTETQYF | TGCGCCAGCAGCTTGACCGAGACCCAGTACTTC
TRBJ2-3 | few | TRBV10-3 | - | CAISESRQTDTQYF | TGTGCCATCAGTGAGTCGAGGCAAACAGATACGCAGTATTTT
TRBJ2-2 | - | TRBV5-4 | - | CASRRGGAITGELFF | TGTGCCAGCCGGAGGGGGGGCGCAATCACCGGGGAGCTGTTTTTT
TRBJ1-4 | - | TRBV7-8 | TRBD1 | CASSFADRGRDEKLFF | TGTGCCAGCAGCTTCGCAGACAGGGGAAGGGATGAAAAACTGTTTTTT
TRBJ1-2 | - | TRBV19 | - | CASRQGSYGYTF | TGTGCCAGCCGCCAGGGATCCTATGGCTACACCTTC
TRBJ2-3 | - | TRBV4-1 | - | CASSQEGSLDTQYF | TGCGCCAGCAGCCAAGAAGGCAGTTTAGATACGCAGTATTTT
TRBJ2-7 | - | TRBV6-1 | - | CASSEYRQEEQYF | TGTGCCAGCAGTGAATACAGGCAAGAGGAGCAGTACTTC
TRBJ2-3 | - | TRBV18 | - | CASSLSTDTQYF | TGTGCCAGCTCCCTCAGCACAGATACGCAGTATTTT
TRBJ1-1 | - | TRBV5-1 | TRBD1 | CASSLGQGGNTEAFF | TGCGCCAGCAGCTTGGGACAGGGAGGAAACACTGAAGCTTTCTTT
TRBJ2-5 | few | TRBV27 | TRBD1 | CASSKEGQGHLQETQYF | TGTGCCAGCAGTAAAGAGGGACAGGGGCACCTCCAAGAGACCCAGTACTTC
TRBJ2-1 | - | TRBV29-1 | - | CSVPSFGEQFF | TGCAGCGTACCCTCCTTCGGAGAGCAGTTCTTC
TRBJ2-3 | - | TRBV6-6 | TRBD2 | CASSYGLAATDTQYF | TGTGCCAGCAGTTACGGACTAGCGGCCACAGATACGCAGTATTTT
TRBJ1-5 | few | TRBV6-1 | - | CASSEAEPQHF | TGTGCCAGCAGTGAAGCGGAGCCCCAGCATTTT
TRBJ1-2 | - | TRBV28 | - | CASRDPGTEYGYTF | TGTGCCAGCAGAGATCCCGGGACCGAGTATGGCTACACCTTC
TRBJ2-1 | - | TRBV7-2 | TRBD2 | CASSLALGGGSSYNEQFF | TGTGCCAGCAGCTTAGCGCTGGGCGGGGGGAGCTCCTACAATGAGCAGTTCTTC
TRBJ2-5 | - | TRBV6-1 | - | CASREEETQYF | TGTGCCAGCAGGGAGGAGGAGACCCAGTACTTC
TRBJ2-3 | few | TRBV6-6 | - | CASSYQGYAGTDTQYF | TGTGCCAGCAGTTACCAGGGGTACGCCGGCACAGATACGCAGTATTTT
TRBJ2-4 | - | TRBV2 | - | CASTVEKGKNIQYF | TGTGCCAGCACGGTGGAAAAGGGCAAAAACATTCAGTACTTC
TRBJ2-3 | - | TRBV5-6 | TRBD2 | CASSLRASGGRGVTQYF | TGTGCCAGCAGCTTAAGGGCTAGCGGGGGGCGAGGGGTTACGCAGTATTTT
TRBJ2-1 | - | TRBV5-1 | - | CASSLFDHNGNEQFF | TGCGCCAGCAGCTTGTTCGATCACAATGGGAATGAGCAGTTCTTC
TRBJ2-2 | - | TRBV2 | TRBD2 | CASSETSPRAAGELFF | TGTGCCAGCAGTGAGACTAGCCCGAGGGCGGCCGGGGAGCTGTTTTTT
TRBJ2-5 | - | TRBV10-3 | - | CAISESEGRETQYF | TGTGCCATCAGTGAGTCGGAGGGGAGGGAGACCCAGTACTTC
TRBJ1-1 | medium-sized | TRBV4-1 | TRBD1 | CASSQAGGMNTEAFF | TGCGCCAGCAGCCAAGCAGGGGGGATGAACACTGAAGCTTTCTTT
TRBJ2-5 | - | TRBV10-1 | - | CANLPGYLEETQYF | TGCGCCAACCTCCCGGGGTATCTGGAAGAGACCCAGTACTTC
TRBJ1-4 | - | TRBV30 | - | CAWSVLRGARNEKLFF | TGTGCCTGGAGTGTACTGAGGGGAGCCCGAAATGAAAAACTGTTTTTT
TRBJ2-1 | - | TRBV6-6 | TRBD1 | CASSPRTGRNNEQFF | TGTGCCAGCAGTCCAAGGACAGGGCGTAACAATGAGCAGTTCTTC
TRBJ2-7 | few | TRBV29-1 | - | CSGRDGSYEQYF | TGCAGCGGAAGGGACGGTTCCTACGAGCAGTACTTC
TRBJ1-2 | - | TRBV6-1 | TRBD1 | CASRPGQGFSYGYTF | TGTGCCAGCAGGCCGGGACAGGGTTTTTCCTATGGCTACACCTTC
TRBJ2-5 | - | TRBV29-1 | TRBD1 | CSVRTGGSETQYF | TGCAGCGTCCGGACAGGGGGCAGTGAGACCCAGTACTTC
TRBJ1-5 | - | TRBV6-5 | - | CASSSPNQPQHF | TGTGCCAGCAGTTCCCCCAATCAGCCCCAGCATTTT
TRBJ1-6 | - | TRBV5-1 | - | CASSPDGGGYNSPLHF | TGCGCCAGCAGCCCCGACGGGGGCGGGTATAATTCACCCCTCCACTTT
TRBJ1-2 | - | TRBV5-8 | - | CASSLVTAYGYTF | TGTGCCAGCAGCTTGGTGACAGCGTATGGCTACACCTTC
TRBJ2-1 | - | TRBV29-1 | - | CSVVPFQRGSSYNEQFF | TGCAGCGTTGTTCCATTTCAGAGAGGGAGTTCCTACAATGAGCAGTTCTTC
TRBJ2-5 | - | TRBV5-4 | TRBD1 | CASSWDRGMLVGETQYF | TGTGCCAGCAGCTGGGACAGGGGAATGCTTGTTGGGGAGACCCAGTACTTC
TRBJ1-3 | - | TRBV6-6 | - | CASKAGSSSGNTIYF | TGTGCCAGCAAGGCCGGGTCTAGCTCTGGAAACACCATATATTTT
TRBJ1-2 | - | TRBV7-6 | - | CASSLGGGVVYGYTF | TGTGCCAGCAGCTTAGGTGGAGGGGTGGTGTATGGCTACACCTTC
TRBJ1-2 | medium-sized | TRBV5-6 | TRBD1 | CASSFSGGDGYTF | TGTGCCAGCAGCTTCTCAGGGGGTGATGGCTACACCTTC
TRBJ1-1 | - | TRBV11-3 | - | CASSPGGYLMNTEAFF | TGTGCCAGCAGCCCCGGGGGGTACCTTATGAACACTGAAGCTTTCTTT
TRBJ1-6 | few | TRBV19 | - | CASSIGNSPLHF | TGTGCCAGTAGTATAGGGAATTCACCCCTCCACTTT
TRBJ2-7 | - | TRBV30 | - | CAWSVGPYEQYF | TGTGCCTGGAGTGTGGGACCCTACGAGCAGTACTTC
TRBJ1-2 | - | TRBV5-6 | - | CASSIRGTNYGYTF | TGTGCCAGCAGCATTCGGGGGACTAACTATGGCTACACCTTC
TRBJ1-3 | - | TRBV7-9 | - | CASSLTGPADGTIYF | TGTGCCAGCAGCTTAACCGGACCCGCCGACGGCACCATATATTTT
TRBJ1-1 | - | TRBV4-1 | - | CASSLLHRALGNTEAFF | TGCGCCAGCAGCCTATTGCACCGGGCTCTGGGGAACACTGAAGCTTTCTTT
TRBJ2-1 | - | TRBV15 | - | CATSTGVYEQFF | TGTGCCACCAGCACGGGGGTCTATGAGCAGTTCTTC
TRBJ2-7 | - | TRBV6-1 | TRBD1 | CASSATGDRIYEQYF | TGTGCCAGCAGTGCAACAGGGGACCGAATCTACGAGCAGTACTTC
TRBJ1-2 | - | TRBV27 | TRBD1 | CASSLSWDRGRVGGYTF | TGTGCCAGCAGTTTATCGTGGGACAGGGGGCGCGTAGGTGGCTACACCTTC
TRBJ2-5 | - | TRBV30 | TRBD1 | CAWGSGQGVWETQYF | TGTGCCTGGGGCTCCGGACAGGGGGTTTGGGAGACCCAGTACTTC
TRBJ2-7 | - | TRBV28 | - | CASTRDFGGPYEQYF | TGTGCCAGCACCCGTGACTTCGGGGGGCCCTACGAGCAGTACTTC
TRBJ1-1 | - | TRBV30 | - | CAWSIGATEAFF | TGTGCCTGGAGCATTGGGGCGACTGAAGCTTTCTTT
TRBJ2-6 | - | TRBV19 | - | CASNIVSSGANVLTF | TGTGCCAGTAACATAGTGAGCTCTGGGGCCAACGTCCTGACTTTC
TRBJ1-5 | - | TRBV19 | - | CASSIGAPYQPQHF | TGTGCCAGTAGTATAGGAGCACCATATCAGCCCCAGCATTTT
TRBJ1-4 | - | TRBV5-4 | - | CASSYLAAGTSAGKLFF | TGTGCCAGCAGCTACCTAGCTGCTGGGACATCGGCGGGGAAACTGTTTTTT
TRBJ1-1 | - | TRBV10-3 | - | CAISEYRTAGGTEAFF | TGTGCCATCAGTGAGTACCGGACGGCGGGTGGCACTGAAGCTTTCTTT
TRBJ1-4 | - | TRBV6-1 | - | CASVSNKATNEKLFF | TGTGCCAGCGTGTCGAATAAAGCAACTAATGAAAAACTGTTTTTT